This T cell receptor (beta chain) appears in the sequencing data of a study of T cell changes during pregnancy in multiple sclerosis (dated by TCRdb to the late 2010s). In the study overall: The study looked at changes in the T cell repertoire across pregnancy in women with multiple sclerosis.

In the case of this clone: Its recognized antigen is unknown. The record has no base qualities; no much larger clone is one base away.

The cysteine opens and the phenylalanine closes a CDR3 of 17 amino acids. Only CDR3 DNA remains: 51 bases, in frame from the first base. V is cut by 5 bases and J by 6 bases, and the space between the germline ends is 26 bases. The germline V gene gives CDR1 as MGHRA and CDR2 as YSYEKL. The receptor library was made with the immunoSEQ multiplex PCR assay. Not all clones reach the TCRdb copy of this immuneACCESS table, which keeps in-frame sequences only. Checked studies attribute under half of the gap to unresolved V genes and leave the rest unexplained. The sample table holds about 20,000 clones, of which about 88% were seen once. Roughly 7% of the sample belongs to the ten largest clones.

The chain is made from TRBV4-1 and TRBJ2-7; a weak D assignment points to TRBD2 (5 bases agree). The sequenced sample was CD8+ T cells from peripheral blood mononuclear cells, obtained in the third trimester of pregnancy. This TCR was recovered from a female donor in good health, enrolled as a control in a pregnancy study. The CDR3 loop reads CASSTHQAGLPYGEQYF. The sequenced DNA: TGCGCCAGCAGCACCCATCAAGCCGGACTGCCCTACGGCGAGCAGTACTTC.